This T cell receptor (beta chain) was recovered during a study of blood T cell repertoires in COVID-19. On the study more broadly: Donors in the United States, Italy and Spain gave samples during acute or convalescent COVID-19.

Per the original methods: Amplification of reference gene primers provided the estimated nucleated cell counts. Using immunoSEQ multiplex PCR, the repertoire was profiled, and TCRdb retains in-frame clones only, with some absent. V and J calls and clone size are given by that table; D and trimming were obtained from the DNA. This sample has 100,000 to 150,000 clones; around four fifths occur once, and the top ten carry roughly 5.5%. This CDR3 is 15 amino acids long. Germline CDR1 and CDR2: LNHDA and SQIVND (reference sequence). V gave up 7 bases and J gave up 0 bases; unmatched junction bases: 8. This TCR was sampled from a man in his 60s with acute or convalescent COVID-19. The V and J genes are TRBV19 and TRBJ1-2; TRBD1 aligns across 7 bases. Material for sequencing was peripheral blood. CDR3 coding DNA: TGTGCCAGTACCGCCGGGACAGCAACTAACTATGGCTACACCTTC. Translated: CASTAGTATNYGYTF.